Listed below are T cell receptor beta chains from one sample, sequenced in a study of T-cell reconstitution after alpha-beta-depleted transplantation in children. TCRdb itself ran the PCR reads through MiXCR, one entry per CDR3 protein. This sample has 15,000 to 20,000 distinct CDR3 sequences, with 5.1% found just once. Specimen: PBMCs, collected before TCRalphabeta/CD19-depleted stem cell transplant. The receptors originated from a boy under 18 with acute lymphoblastic leukemia, due to receive a stem cell transplant. Both conserved end residues are part of each CDR3. The D gene is left open where the match is weak. Clone size is not always given. Where it is, it says once, few, many or a class for expanded clones.

J gene | D gene | V gene | clone size | CDR3 protein | CDR3 DNA
TRBJ2-5 | TRBD2 | TRBV5-5 | - | CASSLPTSGVETQYF | TGTGCCAGCAGCCTACCGACTAGCGGGGTCGAGACCCAGTACTTC
TRBJ1-2 | TRBD1 | TRBV29-1 | many | CSVARDRGVYGYTF | TGCAGCGTAGCTCGGGACAGGGGGGTCTATGGCTACACCTTC
TRBJ2-1 | - | TRBV2 | medium-sized | CASSSPGGFNEQFF | TGTGCCAGTTCTTCTCCGGGCGGTTTTAATGAGCAGTTCTTC
TRBJ2-7 | TRBD1 | TRBV10-2 | many | CASRVPGTGTYEQYF | TGCGCCAGCAGAGTCCCCGGGACAGGTACCTACGAGCAGTACTTC
TRBJ1-4 | - | TRBV5-1 | many | CASSLTSGNLNEKLFF | TGCGCCAGCAGCTTGACCTCCGGGAACCTTAATGAAAAACTGTTTTTT
TRBJ1-6 | - | TRBV19 | few | CASSSGNSPLHF | TGTGCCAGTAGTAGCGGGAATTCACCCCTCCACTTT
TRBJ2-4 | - | TRBV18 | many | CASSPPNTQAKNIQYF | TGTGCCAGCTCACCACCCAACACCCAAGCCAAAAACATTCAGTACTTC
TRBJ1-5 | - | TRBV7-2 | many | CASSLGGDQPQHF | TGTGCCAGCAGCTTAGGGGGGGACCAGCCCCAGCATTTT
TRBJ2-3 | - | TRBV20-1 | many | CSAEAQRQTPDTQYF | TGCAGTGCCGAGGCGCAGCGCCAGACCCCAGATACGCAGTATTTT
TRBJ2-3 | TRBD2 | TRBV29-1 | many | CSFLAGVNTDTQYF | TGCAGCTTTTTAGCGGGAGTTAATACAGATACGCAGTATTTT
TRBJ1-1 | - | TRBV6-2/TRBV6-3 | many | CASSYDPLITEAFF | TGTGCCAGCAGTTACGACCCTTTAATCACTGAAGCTTTCTTT
TRBJ2-2 | - | TRBV6-5 | many | CASSLGAGELFF | TGTGCCAGCAGTTTAGGGGCCGGGGAGCTGTTTTTT
TRBJ2-5 | TRBD2 | TRBV19 | few | CASSTVAGTQETQYF | TGTGCCAGTAGTACGGTAGCGGGGACACAAGAGACCCAGTACTTC
TRBJ2-7 | - | TRBV20-1 | many | CSARRSRVHEQYF | TGCAGTGCCCGGCGGTCCAGGGTCCACGAGCAGTACTTC
TRBJ2-5 | - | TRBV5-1 | many | CASSLRGVGETQYF | TGCGCCAGCAGCTTGAGGGGGGTTGGGGAGACCCAGTACTTC
TRBJ2-1 | - | TRBV4-1 | medium-sized | CASSQDGRNLYNEQFF | TGCGCCAGCAGCCAAGATGGGAGGAACCTCTACAATGAGCAGTTCTTC
TRBJ1-1 | - | TRBV25-1 | many | CASSEDTALAFF | TGTGCCAGCAGTGAAGACACAGCCCTGGCTTTCTTT
TRBJ1-1 | TRBD1 | TRBV7-9 | many | CASSTQGDTEAFF | TGTGCCAGCAGCACACAGGGGGACACTGAAGCTTTCTTT
TRBJ2-5 | TRBD2 | TRBV9 | many | CASSVALAGGGETQYF | TGTGCCAGCAGCGTAGCCCTGGCGGGGGGTGGAGAGACCCAGTACTTC
TRBJ2-5 | - | TRBV7-2 | few | CASSFRSSRGEETQYF | TGTGCCAGCTCTTTCAGGAGCAGTAGGGGTGAAGAGACCCAGTACTTC
TRBJ2-7 | - | TRBV11-2 | many | CASSLSRASYEQYF | TGTGCCAGCAGCTTATCCAGGGCTTCCTACGAGCAGTACTTC
TRBJ2-2 | - | TRBV7-2 | many | CASSAPGARTGELFF | TGTGCCAGCAGCGCTCCCGGGGCCAGAACCGGGGAGCTGTTTTTT
TRBJ2-1 | TRBD2 | TRBV15 | many | CATSRGLAGNNEQFF | TGTGCCACCAGCAGGGGACTAGCGGGAAACAATGAGCAGTTCTTC
TRBJ2-1 | TRBD2 | TRBV19 | many | CASRARASGREGEQFF | TGTGCCAGTAGAGCTAGGGCTAGCGGGAGGGAAGGTGAGCAGTTCTTC
TRBJ2-4 | TRBD2 | TRBV4-2 | medium-sized | CASSQDLTSGTKNIQYF | TGTGCCAGCAGCCAAGACTTGACTAGCGGGACCAAAAACATTCAGTACTTC
TRBJ2-3 | - | TRBV7-7 | many | CASSPSAQAWAVDTQYF | TGTGCCAGCAGCCCTTCCGCTCAGGCCTGGGCGGTAGATACGCAGTATTTT
TRBJ2-5 | TRBD2 | TRBV20-1 | medium-sized | CSASFGTSAQETQYF | TGCAGTGCGTCGTTTGGGACTAGCGCCCAAGAGACCCAGTACTTC
TRBJ1-6 | TRBD1 | TRBV7-2 | many | CASSPQGAVLSSPLHF | TGTGCCAGCAGCCCGCAGGGGGCGGTATTATCTTCACCCCTCCACTTT
TRBJ2-7 | - | TRBV2 | many | CASSLPQGGSYEQYF | TGTGCCAGCAGTCTCCCGCAGGGGGGGTCCTACGAGCAGTACTTC
TRBJ1-5 | - | TRBV27 | many | CASSFAGSFLHF | TGTGCCAGCAGTTTTGCAGGGAGTTTTCTGCATTTT
TRBJ1-2 | - | TRBV27 | many | CASSSRGGSYGYTF | TGTGCCAGCAGTTCCCGGGGGGGATCCTATGGCTACACCTTC
TRBJ1-6 | TRBD1 | TRBV5-4 | few | CASSLGPQGYNSPLHF | TGTGCCAGCAGCTTGGGACCACAGGGGTATAATTCACCCCTCCACTTT
TRBJ2-5 | - | TRBV3-1 | many | CASSQEWDGGGRETQYF | TGTGCCAGCAGCCAAGAATGGGATGGGGGGGGCAGGGAGACCCAGTACTTC
TRBJ2-2 | TRBD2 | TRBV28 | many | CASSLAGGPTGELFF | TGTGCCAGCAGCCTAGCGGGAGGACCCACCGGGGAGCTGTTTTTT
TRBJ2-7 | - | TRBV7-3 | many | CASSLYTGLEQYF | TGTGCCAGCAGCTTATATACAGGGTTAGAGCAGTACTTC
TRBJ1-4 | TRBD1 | TRBV7-9 | many | CASSRPGTGLEKLFF | TGTGCCAGCAGCCGACCCGGGACAGGACTAGAAAAACTGTTTTTT
TRBJ1-5 | - | TRBV9 | many | CASSAGPQGHQPQHF | TGTGCCAGCAGCGCGGGTCCCCAGGGCCATCAGCCCCAGCATTTT
TRBJ2-1 | TRBD2 | TRBV20-1 | many | CSALRLAGVSEQFF | TGCAGTGCCCTCAGACTAGCGGGAGTTAGTGAGCAGTTCTTC
TRBJ1-2 | - | TRBV20-1 | many | CSAPQGVYGYTF | TGCAGTGCTCCACAGGGAGTTTATGGCTACACCTTC
TRBJ1-6 | - | TRBV9 | many | CASSVDPHNSPLHF | TGTGCCAGCAGCGTAGACCCCCACAATTCACCCCTCCACTTT
TRBJ2-5 | - | TRBV7-6 | many | CASSGWRGTTRFRETQYF | TGTGCCAGCAGCGGATGGCGGGGGACAACCCGTTTCCGCGAGACCCAGTACTTC
TRBJ1-2 | TRBD1 | TRBV28 | many | CATTSSGTGVRSWGYTF | TGTGCCACCACTTCCTCCGGGACAGGGGTTCGGTCTTGGGGCTACACCTTC
TRBJ2-1 | - | TRBV12-3/TRBV12-4 | many | CASSLRGPGYNEQFF | TGTGCCAGCAGTTTAAGGGGTCCAGGATACAATGAGCAGTTCTTC
TRBJ1-2 | TRBD1 | TRBV12-3/TRBV12-4 | many | CASSPIAGDRFNYGYTF | TGTGCCAGCAGTCCCATAGCTGGGGACAGATTTAACTATGGCTACACCTTC
TRBJ1-2 | - | TRBV18 | many | CASSPGGNYGYTF | TGTGCCAGCTCACCGGGGGGTAACTATGGCTACACCTTC
TRBJ2-1 | - | TRBV10-3 | many | CAISVVGREQFF | TGTGCCATCAGTGTGGTGGGAAGAGAGCAGTTCTTC
TRBJ1-5 | - | TRBV19 | many | CASSIRSDGRQPQHF | TGTGCCAGTAGTATCCGCAGCGACGGGCGTCAGCCCCAGCATTTT
TRBJ1-1 | - | TRBV5-6 | - | CASSLAGVMNTEAFF | TGTGCCAGCAGCTTGGCGGGGGTCATGAACACTGAAGCTTTCTTT
TRBJ2-4 | TRBD1 | TRBV29-1 | - | CGVVWDRENIQYF | TGCGGCGTTGTATGGGACAGGGAAAACATTCAGTACTTC
TRBJ2-1 | TRBD1 | TRBV4-3 | many | CASSRRTGEQFF | TGCGCCAGCAGCCGCCGGACAGGGGAGCAGTTCTTC
TRBJ2-6 | - | TRBV3-1 | many | CASKLSGGNVLTF | TGTGCCAGCAAACTCTCTGGGGGCAACGTCCTGACTTTC
TRBJ1-2 | TRBD1 | TRBV6-5 | many | CASSPRGGSYYYGYTF | TGTGCCAGCAGTCCCAGGGGGGGCAGCTATTACTATGGCTACACCTTC
TRBJ1-5 | - | TRBV18 | many | CASSAQGRGNQPQHF | TGTGCCAGCTCAGCACAGGGTCGTGGCAATCAGCCCCAGCATTTT
TRBJ2-7 | - | TRBV28 | medium-sized | CASSLWSPYEQYF | TGTGCCAGCAGTTTGTGGAGTCCCTACGAGCAGTACTTC
TRBJ2-7 | - | TRBV12-3/TRBV12-4 | many | CASSRTSSVEQYF | TGTGCCAGCAGCCGAACCTCCAGTGTTGAGCAGTACTTC
TRBJ2-3 | - | TRBV11-2 | many | CASSLAQTLDPDTQYF | TGTGCCAGCAGCTTAGCCCAAACCTTGGACCCAGATACGCAGTATTTT
TRBJ1-5 | - | TRBV2 | many | CASRRGSRNQPQHF | TGTGCCAGCAGGAGGGGTTCTCGCAATCAGCCCCAGCATTTT
TRBJ1-5 | - | TRBV18 | many | CASSGTHNQPQHF | TGTGCCAGCTCCGGGACACACAATCAGCCCCAGCATTTT
TRBJ2-7 | - | TRBV10-3 | medium-sized | CAISNLTDYEQYF | TGTGCCATCAGTAACCTGACAGACTACGAGCAGTACTTC
TRBJ1-3 | - | TRBV6-5 | many | CASSLREAGNTIYF | TGTGCCAGCAGTTTAAGGGAGGCTGGAAACACCATATATTTT